These 10 T cell receptor beta chains were sequenced from one sample in a study of early T cells in non-severe SARS-CoV-2 infection. TCRdb itself ran the 5' RACE reads through MiXCR, one entry per CDR3 protein. The table lists about 35,000 distinct CDR3 sequences, under 8% of them singletons. Sequenced input: whole blood. The source of these receptors is an adult who was a healthcare worker with PCR-confirmed SARS-CoV-2 infection or an uninfected control (not recorded which).

This clonotype was picked up many times. This rearrangement joins TRBV18 to TRBJ2-3; 7 positions match TRBD2. The V gene end was trimmed by 2 bases and the J gene end by 5 bases; junction bases not matched to a gene: 16. Looked up from germline, CDR1 is KGHSH and CDR2 is LQKENI. This CDR3 has 18 amino acids. This CDR3 is CASSPKLGGINGRDTQYF. In DNA, the CDR3 is TGTGCCAGCTCACCAAAGTTGGGAGGGATCAATGGTCGAGATACGCAGTATTTT.

Judged by abundance, this clonotype is medium-sized. The chain combines TRBV12-3 or TRBV12-4 with TRBJ2-1; 11 bases fit TRBD1. This CDR3 spans 13 amino acids. The V gene end was trimmed by 8 bases and the J gene end by 10 bases; junction bases not matched to a gene: 7. CDR3 sequence reads: CASFGQGAGEQFF. The CDR3 bases are TGTGCCAGCTTTGGACAGGGGGCAGGAGAGCAGTTCTTC.

In this sample, this clonotype turned up many times. CDR3 sequence: CASSPQGRMNTEAFF. The CDR3 region has the DNA TGTGCCAGCTCACCCCAAGGACGGATGAACACTGAAGCTTTCTTT. The chain employs TRBV18 and TRBJ1-1; D is uncertain. V lost 3 bases and J 0 bases, leaving 11 bases between the germline ends. The CDR3 spans 15 residues. Germline V CDR1 and CDR2: KGHSH, LQKENI.

The chain carries TRBV2 and TRBJ2-3, with D possibly being TRBD2 (6 bases). Germline V lookup: CDR1 SNHLY, CDR2 FYNNEI. The CDR3 covers 16 residues. The V end lost 2 bases, the J end lost 3 bases, and 15 bases lay between the germline ends. CDR3 DNA: TGTGCCAGCAGTGAACGAGGAGGGGCACGTACAGATACGCAGTATTTT. This translates into CASSERGGARTDTQYF.

This clonotype has at least ten counts. The rearrangement joins TRBV4-3 to TRBJ2-6; D may be TRBD1 or TRBD2 (5 bases each). The CDR3 is 15 amino acids. V dropped 3 bases and J dropped 3 bases, with 9 bases sitting between them. Germline V gene lookup returns CDR1 LGHNA and CDR2 YSLEER. DNA for the CDR3: TGCGCCAGCAGCCATGTGGGGGATGGGGCCAACGTCCTGACTTTC. Amino acids: CASSHVGDGANVLTF.

The V and J genes are TRBV6-5 and TRBJ1-6, with a weak D call TRBD1 (5 bases). This CDR3 contains 16 residues. The V gene lost 7 bases and the J gene lost 7 bases, with 20 bases spanning the gap. CDR1 MNHEY and CDR2 SVGAGI come from the germline V gene. The CDR3 nucleotides are TGTGCCAGCAACCCCGAGAGGATCAGGGCCAATTCACCCCTCCACTTT. As protein: CASNPERIRANSPLHF.

V gene TRBV12-3 or TRBV12-4 combines with J gene TRBJ1-1; 8 nucleotides align to TRBD1. The CDR3 is 15 amino acids. V was pared by 6 bases and J by 5 bases, with 11 bases of the junction left unmatched. The CDR3 here is CASSPHQGALTEAFF. Here the CDR3 DNA reads TGTGCCAGCAGCCCACATCAGGGGGCGTTGACTGAAGCTTTCTTT.

The chain links TRBV7-9 to TRBJ2-5, with D possibly being TRBD2 (6 bases). CDR3 length: 14 residues. Germline V gene lookup returns CDR1 SEHNR and CDR2 FQNEAQ (reference sequence). Trimming stripped 3 bases from V and 5 bases from J, with 13 bases between. The CDR3 region is CASSLGLPGETQYF. DNA of the CDR3: TGTGCCAGCAGCTTGGGACTCCCAGGGGAGACCCAGTACTTC. Full variable domain (remainder filled in from reference TRBV7-9 and TRBJ2-5): DTGVSQNPRHKITKRGQNVTFRCDPISEHNRLYWYRQTLGQGPEFLTYFQNEAQLEKSRLLSDRFSAERPKGSFSTLEIQRTEQGDSAMYLCASSLGLPGETQYFGPGTRLLVL.

This clonotype was observed at least ten times. The CDR3 region has the DNA TGTGCCAGCAGTGACTCGTTCGGTGAGCAGTTCTTC. This translates into CASSDSFGEQFF. The chain has TRBV6-4 and TRBJ2-1; D is uncertain. CDR1 is MRHNA and CDR2 is SNTAGT in the germline V gene. The CDR3 is made up of 12 amino acids. Trimming removed 0 bases at V and 9 bases at J, with 6 bases between.

The table lists this clonotype with many counts. This sequence joins TRBV14 and TRBJ2-3, with a weak D call TRBD2 (5 bases). CDR1 is SGHDN and CDR2 is FVKESK in the germline V gene. The CDR3 loop spans 15 amino acids. V gave up 2 bases and J gave up 3 bases, with 12 bases separating them. CDR3 residues: CASSQHFGVTDTQYF. The CDR3 bases are TGTGCCAGCAGCCAACATTTCGGGGTTACAGATACGCAGTATTTT.